These T cell receptor beta chains were read from a single sample in a study of beta chain features in type 1 diabetes. The assay was immunoSEQ multiplex PCR, and TCRdb's table has in-frame clones only and misses some. The sample has more than 350,000 clones, about an eighth seen once. Material: naive CD4+ T cells from blood. These receptors originate from a woman aged 18-35 years in good health. Each CDR3 is given with its conserved first and last residue. The order of the fields is V gene, D gene, clone size, J gene, CDR3 protein, CDR3 DNA. A D gene is named only where the DNA matches it firmly. A clone size is listed for some rows: how often the clone was seen (once, few, many), or a class if it is expanded.

V gene: TRBV7-8; D gene: NA; clone size: few; J gene: TRBJ2-7; CDR3 protein: CASSLAMARAYEQYF; CDR3 DNA: TGTGCCAGCAGCTTAGCCATGGCCAGGGCTTACGAGCAGTACTTC
V gene: TRBV7-3; D gene: NA; clone size: NA; J gene: TRBJ2-7; CDR3 protein: CASSHTNFDEQYF; CDR3 DNA: TGTGCCAGCAGTCATACGAATTTCGACGAGCAGTACTTC
V gene: TRBV7-2; D gene: NA; clone size: few; J gene: TRBJ2-3; CDR3 protein: CASSPDPLDTQYF; CDR3 DNA: TGTGCCAGCAGCCCAGACCCCTTGGATACGCAGTATTTT
V gene: TRBV5-1; D gene: NA; clone size: NA; J gene: TRBJ2-7; CDR3 protein: CASSLAPGTSYEQYF; CDR3 DNA: TGCGCCAGCAGCTTGGCTCCCGGGACCTCCTACGAGCAGTACTTC
V gene: TRBV29-1; D gene: TRBD1; clone size: few; J gene: TRBJ2-3; CDR3 protein: CSVRTGVSGTDTQYF; CDR3 DNA: TGCAGCGTCCGAACAGGGGTTAGTGGCACAGATACGCAGTATTTT
V gene: TRBV4-3; D gene: NA; clone size: few; J gene: TRBJ2-3; CDR3 protein: CASSLKKGDSTDTQYF; CDR3 DNA: TGCGCCAGCAGTCTTAAGAAGGGAGATAGCACAGATACGCAGTATTTT
V gene: TRBV2; D gene: NA; clone size: NA; J gene: TRBJ2-1; CDR3 protein: CASSATQLKNEQFF; CDR3 DNA: TGTGCCAGCAGTGCGACCCAGTTAAAGAATGAGCAGTTCTTC
V gene: TRBV23-1; D gene: NA; clone size: few; J gene: TRBJ2-2; CDR3 protein: CASSQSRSPPGDTGELFF; CDR3 DNA: TGCGCCAGCAGTCAATCGCGTTCCCCTCCCGGAGACACCGGGGAGCTGTTTTTT
V gene: TRBV4-3; D gene: NA; clone size: NA; J gene: TRBJ2-1; CDR3 protein: CASSQDGWYSRSKEEQFF; CDR3 DNA: TGCGCCAGCAGCCAAGATGGTTGGTACTCGCGGTCTAAGGAAGAGCAGTTCTTC
V gene: TRBV9; D gene: TRBD2; clone size: NA; J gene: TRBJ2-3; CDR3 protein: CASSVAPREADTQYF; CDR3 DNA: TGTGCCAGCAGCGTAGCTCCCCGGGAGGCAGATACGCAGTATTTT
V gene: TRBV4-3; D gene: NA; clone size: few; J gene: TRBJ1-5; CDR3 protein: CASSRKTDSNQPQHF; CDR3 DNA: TGCGCCAGCAGCCGGAAAACAGATAGCAATCAGCCCCAGCATTTT
V gene: TRBV18; D gene: NA; clone size: NA; J gene: TRBJ2-1; CDR3 protein: CASSPVDGEQFF; CDR3 DNA: TGTGCCAGCTCACCGGTAGATGGGGAGCAGTTCTTC
V gene: TRBV7-3; D gene: TRBD2; clone size: few; J gene: TRBJ2-5; CDR3 protein: CASSPGTSGRGETQYF; CDR3 DNA: TGTGCCAGCAGCCCCGGGACTAGCGGGAGAGGCGAGACCCAGTACTTC
V gene: TRBV29-1; D gene: TRBD2; clone size: few; J gene: TRBJ2-1; CDR3 protein: CSVRGRYNEQFF; CDR3 DNA: TGCAGCGTTCGCGGGAGATACAATGAGCAGTTCTTC
V gene: TRBV28; D gene: NA; clone size: few; J gene: TRBJ1-6; CDR3 protein: CASSARDGDSPLHF; CDR3 DNA: TGTGCCAGCAGTGCCAGGGACGGCGATTCACCCCTCCACTTT
V gene: TRBV25-1; D gene: NA; clone size: NA; J gene: TRBJ1-1; CDR3 protein: CASSGVRVTEAFF; CDR3 DNA: TGTGCCAGCAGTGGCGTCCGTGTCACTGAAGCTTTCTTT
V gene: TRBV28; D gene: NA; clone size: few; J gene: TRBJ2-3; CDR3 protein: CASSLGGNTNTQYF; CDR3 DNA: TGTGCCAGCAGCTTAGGGGGGAACACAAATACGCAGTATTTT
V gene: TRBV28; D gene: NA; clone size: NA; J gene: TRBJ1-6; CDR3 protein: CASRRAGESYNSPLHF; CDR3 DNA: TGTGCCAGCAGGAGAGCGGGGGAGTCTTATAATTCACCCCTCCACTTT
V gene: TRBV10-3; D gene: TRBD1; clone size: few; J gene: TRBJ2-3; CDR3 protein: CAISPQGSDTQYF; CDR3 DNA: TGTGCCATCAGTCCACAGGGGTCAGATACGCAGTATTTT
V gene: TRBV28; D gene: NA; clone size: few; J gene: TRBJ1-6; CDR3 protein: CASSWTRPNSPLHF; CDR3 DNA: TGTGCCAGCAGCTGGACAAGGCCAAATTCACCCCTCCACTTT
V gene: TRBV9; D gene: NA; clone size: few; J gene: TRBJ2-5; CDR3 protein: CASSPGTSETQYF; CDR3 DNA: TGTGCCAGCAGCCCTGGGACTTCGGAGACCCAGTACTTC
V gene: TRBV28; D gene: NA; clone size: NA; J gene: TRBJ2-3; CDR3 protein: CASSTRLLTDTQYF; CDR3 DNA: TGTGCCAGCAGTACAAGACTGCTCACAGATACGCAGTATTTT
V gene: TRBV7-3; D gene: NA; clone size: few; J gene: TRBJ2-5; CDR3 protein: CASSLGITVQETQYF; CDR3 DNA: TGTGCCAGCAGCTTAGGCATAACTGTACAAGAGACCCAGTACTTC
V gene: TRBV7-2; D gene: NA; clone size: NA; J gene: TRBJ2-1; CDR3 protein: CASSLNWWDEQFF; CDR3 DNA: TGTGCCAGCAGCTTAAATTGGTGGGATGAGCAGTTCTTC
V gene: TRBV7-9; D gene: TRBD1; clone size: few; J gene: TRBJ2-5; CDR3 protein: CASSFSTGEETQYF; CDR3 DNA: TGTGCCAGCAGCTTCTCCACAGGGGAAGAGACCCAGTACTTC
V gene: TRBV30; D gene: NA; clone size: NA; J gene: TRBJ1-5; CDR3 protein: CAWSDTGNQPQHF; CDR3 DNA: TGTGCCTGGAGTGATACAGGGAATCAGCCCCAGCATTTT
V gene: TRBV9; D gene: NA; clone size: NA; J gene: TRBJ2-7; CDR3 protein: CASSVAGKGYEQYF; CDR3 DNA: TGTGCCAGCAGCGTAGCAGGGAAAGGCTACGAGCAGTACTTC
V gene: TRBV29-1; D gene: NA; clone size: few; J gene: TRBJ2-5; CDR3 protein: CSVERGLQETQYF; CDR3 DNA: TGCAGCGTTGAACGCGGCCTCCAAGAGACCCAGTACTTC